This is a list of T cell receptor beta chains from one sample in a study of cytomegalovirus exposure and HLA in healthy donors. TCRdb keeps only in-frame clones here, not all; method: immunoSEQ multiplex PCR. The data show 200,000 to 250,000 clones, with roughly 91% seen just once and more than 1.5% held by the top ten. Sequenced material: PBMCs. The receptors originated from a woman in her late teens or twenties in good health and CMV-seropositive. Each CDR3 is given with its conserved first and last residue. The D gene is left open where the match is weak. Some rows mark clone size as missing; the rest say once, few, many or name a class of expanded clone.

j_gene,abundance,len,v_gene,d_gene,CDR3nt,CDR3aa
TRBJ1-1,.,11,TRBV6-1,.,TGTGCCAGCAGTCGGGGCACTGAAGCTTTCTTT,CASSRGTEAFF
TRBJ2-1,.,15,TRBV10-1,.,TGCGCCAGCAGTGAGGGAGGGAGTACTTACAATGAGCAGTTCTTC,CASSEGGSTYNEQFF
TRBJ2-7,many,15,TRBV6-5,TRBD2,TGTGCCAGCAGTTACGTGCTAGCGGGAGGCTACGAGCAGTACTTC,CASSYVLAGGYEQYF
TRBJ2-3,.,13,TRBV29-1,TRBD1,TGCAGCGGGCGACAGGGGTTACCAGATACGCAGTATTTT,CSGRQGLPDTQYF
TRBJ1-5,.,13,TRBV7-3,.,TGTGCCAGCAGCTTAACTGCGGGCCAGCCCCAGCATTTT,CASSLTAGQPQHF
TRBJ1-2,.,13,TRBV11-2,.,TGTGCCAGCAGCCCCGACAGGAACTATGGCTACACCTTC,CASSPDRNYGYTF
TRBJ2-3,.,16,TRBV6-5,TRBD2,TGTGCCAGCAGTTACTCCGGGCTAGCGGGAGGATATACGCAGTATTTT,CASSYSGLAGGYTQYF
TRBJ1-5,few,15,TRBV4-1,.,TGCGCCAGCAGCCAAGATTGGGGGGGCAATCAGCCCCAGCATTTT,CASSQDWGGNQPQHF
TRBJ2-3,.,16,TRBV28,TRBD2,TGTGCCAGCAGCTCGGGACTAGCGGTTAACACAGATACGCAGTATTTT,CASSSGLAVNTDTQYF
TRBJ2-2,.,12,TRBV10-1,.,TGCGCAAGCACCCCGGACACCGGGGAGCTGTTTTTT,CASTPDTGELFF
TRBJ2-3,.,16,TRBV5-8,TRBD2,TGTGCCAGCAGCACCGGACTAGGTGTGAGCGCAGATACGCAGTATTTT,CASSTGLGVSADTQYF
TRBJ2-7,.,15,TRBV5-5,.,TGTGCCAGCAGCTTGGATCCGCTCAGCTCCTACGAGCAGTACTTC,CASSLDPLSSYEQYF
TRBJ1-1,.,14,TRBV27,TRBD1,TGTGCCAGCAGAGGGACAGGGGGGAACACTGAAGCTTTCTTT,CASRGTGGNTEAFF
TRBJ1-5,.,14,TRBV28,TRBD1,TGTGCCAGCAGTTCCGGGACAGGACATCAGCCCCAGCATTTT,CASSSGTGHQPQHF
TRBJ1-5,.,15,TRBV28,.,TGTGCCAGCTCGGGCGGGGGGGGAGGAAATCAGCCCCAGCATTTT,CASSGGGGGNQPQHF
TRBJ1-1,once,15,TRBV5-4,TRBD1,TGTGCCAGCAGCTTGGTTGGACAGGTGAGCACTGAAGCTTTCTTT,CASSLVGQVSTEAFF